The 32 T cell receptor beta chains below were found in one sample sequenced in a study of CD8 T cells in ankylosing spondylitis. One entry per CDR3 protein, called by TCRdb with MiXCR from the 5' RACE reads. The top ten clones hold more than 6.5% of a sample with some 200,000 distinct CDR3 sequences, roughly 24% of them seen once. Input material: blood, either unsorted or a sorted T cell fraction (not recorded which). The receptors here all came from a male donor with ankylosing spondylitis or in good health (not recorded which).

This clonotype was found a few times. The V gene is TRBV5-1, the J gene TRBJ2-6; 10 bases are a match to TRBD2. The CDR3 totals 17 residues. V gave up 0 bases and J gave up 0 bases; unmatched junction bases: 0. Germline V gene sequence: CDR1 SGHRS, CDR2 YFSETQ. Written as DNA, the CDR3 is TGCGCCAGCAGCTTGGCTAGCGGGGGCTCTGGGGCCAACGTCCTGACTTTC. Its translation: CASSLASGGSGANVLTF.

This clonotype was counted ten times or more. The chain employs TRBV4-1 and TRBJ2-1; TRBD2 matches 16 bases. Germline values: CDR1 MGHRA, CDR2 YSYEKL. V was clipped by 0 bases and J by 7 bases; unmatched bases: 6. The CDR3 covers 18 residues. DNA for the CDR3: TGCGCCAGCAGCCAAGATCAGGGACTAGCGGGAGGGTGGAATGAGCAGTTCTTC. It codes for CASSQDQGLAGGWNEQFF.

This sequence joins TRBV7-9 and TRBJ2-1; 11 nucleotides agree with TRBD2. J gave up 9 bases and V 6 bases, and 4 bases lay outside the gene matches. This CDR3 contains 13 residues. CDR1 is SEHNR, CDR2 FQNEAQ, per germline (reference sequence). Written as DNA, the CDR3 is TGTGCCAGCAGTCTAGCGGGAGGACTTGAGCAGTTCTTC. Residues: CASSLAGGLEQFF.

This chain joins TRBV28 and TRBJ2-5; TRBD1 matches 8 bases. CDR1 is MDHEN and CDR2 is SYDVKM in the germline V gene. Trimming took 3 bases from V and 4 from J; bases not matched to a gene: 7. The CDR3 sequence is 15 residues long. The CDR3 reads CASSLNGQGLETQYF. As DNA, the CDR3 is TGTGCCAGCAGTTTGAACGGACAGGGATTAGAGACCCAGTACTTC.

The CDR3 region has the DNA TGTGCCAGCAGACGGTTGGACTTAGCTAACTATGGCTACACCTTC. As protein: CASRRLDLANYGYTF. This chain links TRBV12-3 or TRBV12-4 with TRBJ1-2; D gene ambiguous. V lost 6 bases, J lost 0 bases, and 14 bases lay in between. The CDR3 runs 15 residues.

This clonotype was counted between two and nine times. This chain joins TRBV29-1 and TRBJ1-4; D not resolved. From germline, CDR1 is SQVTM and CDR2 ANQGSEA. The CDR3 is 13 amino acids. V lost 6 bases and J 4 bases, leaving 12 bases between the germline ends. CDR3 nucleotides: TGCAGCGTCAACCGGGGAATTAATGAAAAACTGTTTTTT. Amino acids: CSVNRGINEKLFF.

As for this clonotype: A much more abundant neighbour one base away suggests this may be a read error. The CDR3 does not close with the conserved phenylalanine or tryptophan, likely indicating a read error. The gene calls are TRBV29-1 and TRBJ2-1, with D tentatively TRBD2 (5 bases). The germline V gene has CDR1 SQVTM and CDR2 ANQGSEA. V lost 4 bases and J lost 8, with 15 bases in between. The CDR3 totals 13 residues. The CDR3 DNA is TGCAGCGTTGTGAGGACTCGAGGCGATGAGCAGTTCTGC. Amino acids: CSVVRTRGDEQFC.

This rearrangement joins TRBV20-1 to TRBJ2-3; 7 positions agree with TRBD2. Losses at the gene ends were 4 bases for V and 6 bases for J; bases not matched to a gene: 16. CDR1 is DFQATT and CDR2 is SNEGSKA in the germline V gene (reference sequence). The CDR3 runs to 16 residues. This chain's CDR3 is CSATPAGSVGGDTQYF. In DNA, the CDR3 is TGCAGTGCTACTCCCGCGGGATCCGTGGGGGGGGATACGCAGTATTTT.

This clonotype came up many times. The rearrangement joins TRBV7-9 to TRBJ2-1, with 7 bases fitting TRBD1. This CDR3 spans 13 amino acids. V lost 4 bases, J lost 4 bases, and 1 base stayed unmatched. CDR1 and CDR2 from the germline V gene are SEHNR and FQNEAQ (reference sequence). CDR3 loop: CASSWTGYNEQFF. CDR3 nucleotides: TGTGCCAGCAGCTGGACAGGATACAATGAGCAGTTCTTC.

This clonotype was observed a few times. The rearrangement links TRBV6-5 to TRBJ1-4; the match to TRBD1 covers 7 bases. Germline CDR1 MNHEY, CDR2 SVGAGI. V lost 5 bases to trimming and J lost 7 bases; unmatched junction nucleotides: 10. This CDR3 contains 15 residues. CDR3 loop: CASSHGNRGAEKLFF. The CDR3, as DNA: TGTGCCAGCAGTCACGGGAACAGGGGTGCTGAAAAACTGTTTTTT.

The chain combines TRBV23-1 with TRBJ2-7; D perhaps matches TRBD2 (7 bases). TRBV23-1 belongs to the ORF category, with a function that is uncertain. This CDR3 has 18 residues. The ends were cut back, 2 bases at V and 0 bases at J, with 20 bases in the middle. CDR3 in DNA: TGCGCCAGCAGTCAACCCTTGAGGCTAGCGGACAGCTCCTACGAGCAGTACTTC. This translates into CASSQPLRLADSSYEQYF.

This clonotype was recorded many times. V is TRBV12-3 or TRBV12-4 and J is TRBJ2-7, with a tentative D call TRBD2 (5 bases). This CDR3 is 12 amino acids long. Between the trimmed V and J ends, which lost 6 bases and 6 bases, there was a span of 12 bases. The chain's CDR3 is CASSVQAGEQYF. CDR3 coding DNA: TGTGCCAGCAGCGTCCAGGCGGGCGAGCAGTACTTC.

The rearrangement uses TRBV20-1 and TRBJ2-3; D perhaps matches TRBD2 (6 bases). V shed 0 bases and J shed 4 bases, with 17 bases lying between them. The CDR3 contains 16 residues. In germline, CDR1 is DFQATT, CDR2 SNEGSKA (reference sequence). CDR3 DNA sequence: TGCAGTGCTAGAGATTTTCGGAGGGCCGGAGCAGATACGCAGTATTTT. Translating gives CSARDFRRAGADTQYF.

The chain joins TRBV19 to TRBJ2-6; D possibly corresponds to TRBD1 (5 bases). Germline V gene sequence: CDR1 LNHDA, CDR2 SQIVND (reference sequence). V was pared by 10 bases and J by 0 bases, with 10 bases between. This CDR3 comprises 14 residues. The CDR3 DNA reads as TGTGCCACCAGGGCCCGCTCTGGGGCCAACGTCCTGACTTTC. This encodes CATRARSGANVLTF.

With respect to this clonotype: The junction does not match germline at one end; this may be a read error. The chain links TRBV20-1 to TRBJ2-1; 7 nucleotides agree with TRBD2. CDR3 size: 13 residues. CDR1 is DFQATT, CDR2 SNEGSKA, per germline (reference sequence). As DNA, the CDR3 is TGCAGTGCTAGCGGGAGGTCCAACAATGAGCGGTTCTTC. Protein: CSASGRSNNERFF.

This clonotype appeared many times. This rearrangement joins TRBV27 to TRBJ1-6; 10 bases line up with TRBD1. The trim removed 2 bases at V and 7 bases at J, leaving 2 bases unmatched. CDR3 length: 15 amino acids. Germline V gives CDR1 MNHEY, CDR2 SMNVEV (reference sequence). CDR3 in DNA: TGTGCCAGCAGTTTACCGGGACAGGGGAATTCACCCCTCCACTTT. The encoded protein is CASSLPGQGNSPLHF.

This clonotype was recorded at least ten times. The J gene is TRBJ2-3, the V gene TRBV4-1; 10 bases are a match to TRBD1. CDR3 length equals 17 residues. Germline CDR1 and CDR2: MGHRA and YSYEKL. The trim removed 3 bases at V and 3 bases at J, leaving 9 bases unmatched. In DNA, the CDR3 is TGCGCCAGCAGCCACTTAGGGACAGGGGATGCAACAGATACGCAGTATTTT. It encodes CASSHLGTGDATDTQYF.

Comments on this clonotype: Given a much more abundant clone one base away, this may be a read error. The chain is built from TRBV4-2 and TRBJ2-7, with D perhaps TRBD2 (5 bases). Germline V gives CDR1 LGHNA, CDR2 YNFKEQ. This CDR3 contains 13 residues. V shed 0 bases and J shed 7 bases, with 10 bases lying between them. In nucleotides, the CDR3 is TGTGCCAGCAGCCAAGATGCGAGGGTGGAGCAGTACTTC. Amino acid sequence: CASSQDARVEQYF.

This clonotype was seen repeatedly, ten times or more. CDR3 residues: CASSPVGGSSTDTQYF. The CDR3 DNA reads as TGTGCCAGCTCACCAGTGGGCGGGAGCAGCACAGATACGCAGTATTTT. The J gene is TRBJ2-3, the V gene TRBV18, with 7 bases matching TRBD2. The CDR3 extends over 16 amino acids. CDR1 KGHSH and CDR2 LQKENI come from the germline V gene. Losses at the gene ends were 2 bases for V and 0 bases for J; bases not matched to a gene: 5.

The V gene is TRBV12-3 or TRBV12-4, the J gene TRBJ2-7; 13 bases fit TRBD2. Trimming at V came to 5 bases and at J to 0 bases, leaving 4 bases not matched to a gene. CDR3 length equals 16 residues. The CDR3 loop reads CASSQGLAGPSYEQYF. The CDR3 coding sequence is TGTGCCAGCAGTCAGGGACTAGCGGGGCCCTCCTACGAGCAGTACTTC.

The chain carries TRBV29-1 and TRBJ2-5, with 13 bases aligning to TRBD2. Germline CDR1 reads SQVTM; CDR2 reads ANQGSEA. The CDR3 extends over 15 amino acids. The V gene end was trimmed by 1 base and the J gene end by 7 bases; junction bases not matched to a gene: 6. CDR3 residues: CSVEGTSGRTGTQYF. The DNA of the CDR3 is TGCAGCGTTGAAGGGACTAGCGGGAGAACGGGGACCCAGTACTTC.

This clonotype has ten or more counts. The chain links TRBV27 to TRBJ2-3, with D unresolved. Trimming took 5 bases from V and 0 from J, leaving 15 bases between them. The germline gives CDR1 MNHEY, CDR2 SMNVEV (reference sequence). This CDR3 has 16 amino acids. The CDR3 protein is CASSLRRVASTDTQYF. The CDR3 DNA reads TGTGCCAGCAGTCTACGCCGAGTGGCCAGCACAGATACGCAGTATTTT.

This chain connects TRBV7-6 to TRBJ2-1, with a weak D call TRBD2 (6 bases). Trimming shortened V by 6 bases and J by 7 bases, and 19 bases separated the two germline ends. The V gene's germline CDR1 is SGHVS and CDR2 FNYEAQ. The CDR3 consists of 15 residues. CDR3 loop: CASRPTSLARNEQFF. CDR3 nucleotide sequence: TGTGCCAGCAGACCGACTAGTTTAGCCAGGAATGAGCAGTTCTTC.

The chain joins TRBV7-2 to TRBJ2-1, with 14 bases aligning to TRBD2. Germline V gives CDR1 SGHTA, CDR2 FQGNSA. There are 17 residues in the CDR3. The V and J ends lost 5 bases and 4 bases, in that order; junction bases with no gene match: 7. In nucleotides, the CDR3 is TGTGCCAGCAGCCCGCGACTAGCGGGAGGGCCTTACAATGAGCAGTTCTTC. Amino acids: CASSPRLAGGPYNEQFF.

In the case of this clonotype: Given a much more abundant clone one base away, this may be a read error. J is TRBJ1-4 and V is TRBV20-1; 7 nucleotides agree with TRBD1. This CDR3 contains 13 residues. From germline, CDR1 is DFQATT and CDR2 SNEGSKA (reference sequence). The CDR3 reads CSVGQAANEKLIF. CDR3 nucleotides: TGCAGCGTCGGACAGGCAGCTAATGAAAAACTGATTTTT.

This clonotype was counted many times. The chain carries TRBV7-9 and TRBJ2-3; tentatively, D is TRBD2 (6 bases). CDR3 length: 13 amino acids. The germline gives CDR1 SEHNR, CDR2 FQNEAQ (reference sequence). V lost 8 bases and J 0 bases, leaving 9 bases between the germline ends. The CDR3 nucleotides read TGTGCCAGCCCCCGGGGGAGCACAGATACGCAGTATTTT. The encoded protein is CASPRGSTDTQYF.

This clonotype has only a few counts. CDR3 amino acids: CSANAATSTDTQYF. CDR3 nucleotides: TGCAGTGCTAATGCGGCGACTAGCACAGATACGCAGTATTTT. The chain couples TRBV20-1 to TRBJ2-3; D ambiguous. Germline V lookup: CDR1 DFQATT, CDR2 SNEGSKA (reference sequence). CDR3 size: 14 residues. V was pared by 4 bases and J by 0 bases, with 11 bases between.

V gene TRBV7-6 combines with J gene TRBJ2-1; 8 bases are shared with TRBD2. The CDR3 length is 15 residues. Unmatched junction bases numbered 8, after V lost 4 bases and J lost 6 bases. Germline V CDR1 and CDR2: SGHVS, FNYEAQ. The DNA of the CDR3 is TGTGCCAGCAGCTACGGGAGGGCCTCTGGCAATGAGCAGTTCTTC. Translating it yields CASSYGRASGNEQFF.

The chain employs TRBV4-3 and TRBJ1-6; TRBD1 aligns across 10 bases. Germline CDR1 reads LGHNA; CDR2 reads YSLEER. With V trimmed by 1 base and J by 9 bases, 3 bases remained unmatched. The CDR3 length is 15 residues. The CDR3: CASSQGGQGFSPLHF. The CDR3 DNA reads TGCGCCAGCAGCCAAGGGGGACAGGGGTTTTCACCCCTCCACTTT.

This clonotype has ten or more counts. The V call is TRBV10-3, the J call TRBJ1-6; tentative D call: TRBD1 (6 bases). From germline, CDR1 is ENHRY and CDR2 SYGVKD. CDR3 length: 15 amino acids. V lost 4 bases and J 6 bases, leaving 13 bases between the germline ends. CDR3 region: CAISATGTSNSPLHF. CDR3 nucleotide sequence: TGTGCCATCAGTGCAACCGGGACAAGTAATTCACCCCTCCACTTT.

This clonotype was detected once. This chain uses TRBV20-1 with TRBJ1-1; no reliable D call. This CDR3 spans 12 amino acids. Germline CDR1 reads DFQATT; CDR2 reads SNEGSKA (reference sequence). The V gene lost 1 base and the J gene lost 5 bases, with 8 bases spanning the gap. The CDR3 here is CSARVTATEAFF. The CDR3 nucleotides read TGCAGTGCTAGAGTGACGGCGACTGAAGCTTTCTTT.

Concerning this clonotype: This may be a read error, as it is one base from a much larger clone. The CDR3 loop reads CATSLPGQGYEQYF. The CDR3, as DNA: TGTGCCACCAGCTTACCGGGACAGGGCTACGAGCAGTACTTC. This chain joins TRBV7-8 and TRBJ2-7; 9 nucleotides align to TRBD1. Germline CDR1 reads SGHVS; CDR2 reads FQNEAQ. The CDR3 length is 14 residues.